These T cell receptor beta chains were read from a single sample in a study of blood T cells in healthy people across ages. Each CDR3 protein gets one entry after TCRdb re-called the 5' RACE reads with MiXCR. Here the sample spans about 640,000 distinct CDR3 sequences, around 54% being singletons. The sequenced sample was blood. These receptor sequences come from a man aged 60-69 years in good health. CDR3s include the opening cysteine and the closing phenylalanine or tryptophan. A D gene is named only where the DNA matches it firmly. Some rows mark clone size as missing; the rest say once, few, many or name a class of expanded clone.

abundance: NA; d_gene: NA; v_gene: TRBV4-2; j_gene: TRBJ2-5; CDR3nt: TGTGCCAGCAGCCAAGAACCCGGACTCGGCGCGGAGACCCAGTACTTC; CDR3aa: CASSQEPGLGAETQYF
abundance: NA; d_gene: NA; v_gene: TRBV4-1; j_gene: TRBJ2-3; CDR3nt: TGCGCCAGCAGCCGGGGCCGGGACACCAACACAGATACGCAGTATTTT; CDR3aa: CASSRGRDTNTDTQYF
abundance: NA; d_gene: NA; v_gene: TRBV11-3; j_gene: TRBJ2-1; CDR3nt: TGTGCCAGCAGCTTAGGAGGGTATGGCTACAATGAGCAGTTCTTC; CDR3aa: CASSLGGYGYNEQFF
abundance: NA; d_gene: NA; v_gene: TRBV3-1; j_gene: TRBJ2-7; CDR3nt: TGTGCCAGCAGCCAAGCATCTCGTAGCGGATACGAGCAGTACTTC; CDR3aa: CASSQASRSGYEQYF
abundance: once; d_gene: NA; v_gene: TRBV9; j_gene: TRBJ2-5; CDR3nt: TGTGCCAGCAGCGTAGGTGTAGGGACTGCCGCCCAAGAGACCCAGTACTTC; CDR3aa: CASSVGVGTAAQETQYF
abundance: few; d_gene: NA; v_gene: TRBV20-1; j_gene: TRBJ2-5; CDR3nt: TGCAGTGCTCCGGGACTCAGGGTGGAGACCCAGTACTTC; CDR3aa: CSAPGLRVETQYF
abundance: NA; d_gene: NA; v_gene: TRBV13; j_gene: TRBJ2-7; CDR3nt: TGTGCCAGCAGCTGGGGCAGGGGCCGAGGCGAGCAGTACTTC; CDR3aa: CASSWGRGRGEQYF
abundance: few; d_gene: NA; v_gene: TRBV4-1; j_gene: TRBJ2-7; CDR3nt: TGCGCCAGCAGCCCTCGGGTCCTGGGCGAGCAGTACTTC; CDR3aa: CASSPRVLGEQYF
abundance: NA; d_gene: TRBD1; v_gene: TRBV6-1; j_gene: TRBJ1-5; CDR3nt: TGTGCCAGCAGTGAAGGGCAGGGGGTAGGTCAGCCCCAGCATTTT; CDR3aa: CASSEGQGVGQPQHF
abundance: NA; d_gene: TRBD2; v_gene: TRBV6-2/TRBV6-3; j_gene: TRBJ2-3; CDR3nt: TGTGCCAGCAGACAAGCGGGGGCCTACACAGATACGCAGTATTTT; CDR3aa: CASRQAGAYTDTQYF
abundance: few; d_gene: NA; v_gene: TRBV7-9; j_gene: TRBJ2-1; CDR3nt: TGTGCCAGCAGGAAAAAGAATGAGCAGTTCTTC; CDR3aa: CASRKKNEQFF
abundance: NA; d_gene: TRBD1; v_gene: TRBV7-9; j_gene: TRBJ1-1; CDR3nt: TGTGCCAGCAGCTTGACAGGGGGCACAGGGAACACTGAAGCTTTCTTT; CDR3aa: CASSLTGGTGNTEAFF
abundance: NA; d_gene: NA; v_gene: TRBV12-3/TRBV12-4; j_gene: TRBJ1-2; CDR3nt: TGTGCCAGCAGCCCTGCCCAGTTAATGGGCTACACCTTC; CDR3aa: CASSPAQLMGYTF
abundance: NA; d_gene: NA; v_gene: TRBV3-1; j_gene: TRBJ2-5; CDR3nt: TGTGCCAGCAGCCAAGGGCTTCACGGGTCCCAGTACTTC; CDR3aa: CASSQGLHGSQYF
abundance: NA; d_gene: NA; v_gene: TRBV20-1; j_gene: TRBJ2-3; CDR3nt: TGCAGTGCCGACGGGATTCGTAGCACAGATACGCAGTATTTT; CDR3aa: CSADGIRSTDTQYF
abundance: NA; d_gene: NA; v_gene: TRBV5-1; j_gene: TRBJ2-5; CDR3nt: TGCGCCAGCAGCCTATTAACCGTGGACCAAGAGACCCAGTACTTC; CDR3aa: CASSLLTVDQETQYF
abundance: NA; d_gene: TRBD1; v_gene: TRBV7-2; j_gene: TRBJ2-1; CDR3nt: TGTGCCAGCAGCTTACGGACAGGGGGGGAGAGCAATGAGCAGTTCTTC; CDR3aa: CASSLRTGGESNEQFF
abundance: NA; d_gene: TRBD1; v_gene: TRBV7-9; j_gene: TRBJ1-1; CDR3nt: TGTGCCAGCAGCAAAGGACAGGAGGTTACTGAAGCTTTCTTT; CDR3aa: CASSKGQEVTEAFF
abundance: few; d_gene: TRBD1; v_gene: TRBV7-6; j_gene: TRBJ1-4; CDR3nt: TGTGCCAGCAGCTTACGGGGACAGCTCAATGAAAAACTGTTTTTT; CDR3aa: CASSLRGQLNEKLFF
abundance: once; d_gene: NA; v_gene: TRBV6-2/TRBV6-3; j_gene: TRBJ2-3; CDR3nt: TGTGCCAGCACTTCCACACCCCAGGCGAGCACAGATACGCAGTATTTT; CDR3aa: CASTSTPQASTDTQYF
abundance: NA; d_gene: TRBD1; v_gene: TRBV12-5; j_gene: TRBJ2-4; CDR3nt: TGTGCTAGTGGGGACCGGGACAGGGACTTAGCCAAAAACATTCAGTACTTC; CDR3aa: CASGDRDRDLAKNIQYF
abundance: NA; d_gene: NA; v_gene: TRBV5-1; j_gene: TRBJ2-5; CDR3nt: TGCGCCAGCAGCGTGGCGGTCAGTCAAGAGACCCAGTACTTC; CDR3aa: CASSVAVSQETQYF
abundance: NA; d_gene: TRBD1; v_gene: TRBV5-1; j_gene: TRBJ2-2; CDR3nt: TGCGCCAGCAGCCCCGACAGGGGGCTTACCGGGGAGCTGTTTTTT; CDR3aa: CASSPDRGLTGELFF
abundance: NA; d_gene: NA; v_gene: TRBV24-1; j_gene: TRBJ2-3; CDR3nt: TGTGCCACCAGTCCCCCCGGTTCGACAGATACGCAGTATTTT; CDR3aa: CATSPPGSTDTQYF
abundance: few; d_gene: NA; v_gene: TRBV20-1; j_gene: TRBJ2-1; CDR3nt: TGCAGTGCTAGGGCTGGAACAGGGCCGGGCAATGAGCAGTTCTTC; CDR3aa: CSARAGTGPGNEQFF
abundance: NA; d_gene: NA; v_gene: TRBV12-3/TRBV12-4; j_gene: TRBJ2-7; CDR3nt: TGTGCCAGCGGACATCCCTCCTACGAGCAGTACTTC; CDR3aa: CASGHPSYEQYF
abundance: NA; d_gene: TRBD1; v_gene: TRBV5-1; j_gene: TRBJ2-3; CDR3nt: TGCGCCAGCAGCTTTACCGGGACAGGGGGCACCGATACGCAGTATTTT; CDR3aa: CASSFTGTGGTDTQYF
abundance: NA; d_gene: TRBD2; v_gene: TRBV4-2; j_gene: TRBJ2-1; CDR3nt: TGTGCCAGCAGCTCCGGGAGGTCGGACAATGAGCAGTTCTTC; CDR3aa: CASSSGRSDNEQFF
abundance: NA; d_gene: NA; v_gene: TRBV20-1; j_gene: TRBJ2-3; CDR3nt: TGCAGTGCTAGTTTACTAGCAGGAGATACGCAGTATTTT; CDR3aa: CSASLLAGDTQYF
abundance: NA; d_gene: NA; v_gene: TRBV11-2; j_gene: TRBJ2-1; CDR3nt: TGTGCCAGCAGCGGGGCGGGTGCTCCGCTATACAGTGAGCAGTTCTTC; CDR3aa: CASSGAGAPLYSEQFF
abundance: NA; d_gene: NA; v_gene: TRBV7-9; j_gene: TRBJ2-7; CDR3nt: TGTGCCAGCGTTCCCAGAGGGGGTTTGATGAACGAGCAGTACTTC; CDR3aa: CASVPRGGLMNEQYF
abundance: NA; d_gene: TRBD2; v_gene: TRBV2; j_gene: TRBJ2-5; CDR3nt: TGTGCCAGCAGTGAAGACCTGAGCGGGGAGGTGGAGACCCAGTACTTC; CDR3aa: CASSEDLSGEVETQYF
abundance: NA; d_gene: TRBD2; v_gene: TRBV9; j_gene: TRBJ2-7; CDR3nt: TGTGCCAGCAGCGCGAGCGGGGTCACCTACAATGAGCAGTACTTC; CDR3aa: CASSASGVTYNEQYF
abundance: NA; d_gene: NA; v_gene: TRBV7-8; j_gene: TRBJ2-5; CDR3nt: TGTGCCAGCAGCTTAGGCCATGGGGGCCAAGAGACCCAGTACTTC; CDR3aa: CASSLGHGGQETQYF
abundance: NA; d_gene: NA; v_gene: TRBV10-3; j_gene: TRBJ2-4; CDR3nt: TGTGCCATCAGTGAGGGGGACATGCAGCAGTACTTC; CDR3aa: CAISEGDMQQYF
abundance: NA; d_gene: NA; v_gene: TRBV6-5; j_gene: TRBJ1-1; CDR3nt: TGTGCCAGCAGTTACTCAGGTGGGGCTTTCTTT; CDR3aa: CASSYSGGAFF
abundance: NA; d_gene: NA; v_gene: TRBV7-9; j_gene: TRBJ1-6; CDR3nt: TGTGCCTGCAGCAGAGTGGGCAGTAATTCACCCCTCCACTTT; CDR3aa: CACSRVGSNSPLHF
abundance: few; d_gene: NA; v_gene: TRBV4-1; j_gene: TRBJ1-5; CDR3nt: TGCGCCAGCAGCCAAGTCACAGGCCTTAATCAGCCCCAGCATTTT; CDR3aa: CASSQVTGLNQPQHF
abundance: few; d_gene: TRBD1; v_gene: TRBV3-1; j_gene: TRBJ2-1; CDR3nt: TGTGCCAGCACTCGGGACAGTCCCCGCTACAATGAGCAGTTCTTC; CDR3aa: CASTRDSPRYNEQFF
abundance: NA; d_gene: NA; v_gene: TRBV4-2; j_gene: TRBJ1-6; CDR3nt: TGTGCCAGCAGCCGCGATTTTTTGGGTCAGAATTCACCCCTCCACTTT; CDR3aa: CASSRDFLGQNSPLHF
abundance: NA; d_gene: TRBD2; v_gene: TRBV20-1; j_gene: TRBJ2-3; CDR3nt: TGCAGTGCTAGTGGAGCGGGGGGGTTCACAGATACGCAGTATTTT; CDR3aa: CSASGAGGFTDTQYF
abundance: NA; d_gene: NA; v_gene: TRBV7-2; j_gene: TRBJ1-6; CDR3nt: TGTGCCAGCAGCCGTGGGGGGGTTAATTCACCCCTCCACTTT; CDR3aa: CASSRGGVNSPLHF